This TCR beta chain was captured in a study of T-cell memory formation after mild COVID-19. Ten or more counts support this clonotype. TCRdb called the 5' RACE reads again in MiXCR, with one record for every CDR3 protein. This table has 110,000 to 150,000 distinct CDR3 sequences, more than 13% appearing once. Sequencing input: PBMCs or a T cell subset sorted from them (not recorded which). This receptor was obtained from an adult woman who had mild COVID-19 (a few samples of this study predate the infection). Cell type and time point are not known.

This CDR3 is CASRMTSGSTDTQYF. CDR3 coding DNA: TGCGCCAGCAGAATGACTAGCGGGAGCACAGATACGCAGTATTTT. This sequence joins TRBV5-1 and TRBJ2-3, with 10 bases lining up with TRBD2. Germline CDR1 SGHRS, CDR2 YFSETQ. Unmatched junction bases numbered 3, after V lost 5 bases and J lost 0 bases. The CDR3 runs 15 residues.